Listed here are 27 T cell receptor beta chains from one sample, sequenced in a study of cytomegalovirus exposure and HLA in healthy donors. This PCR relied on a set of 60 Vbeta primers and 13 Jbeta primers. Profiled with immunoSEQ multiplex PCR; TCRdb holds only in-frame clones, not every one. The sample contains 100,000 to 150,000 clones, 75% to 90% of which appear only once. The sequencing sample was made of PBMCs. The source of these receptors is a middle-aged woman in good health and CMV-seronegative.

The gene calls are TRBV4-3 and TRBJ2-7, with 11 bases lining up with TRBD2. Trimming took 0 bases from V and 9 from J; bases not matched to a gene: 10. The CDR3 loop spans 16 amino acids. Germline V gene lookup returns CDR1 LGHNA and CDR2 YSLEER. This chain's CDR3 is CASSQDVTSGRGLQYF. The DNA of the CDR3 is TGCGCCAGCAGCCAAGATGTAACTAGCGGGAGAGGTCTGCAGTACTTC.

The chain uses TRBV27 and TRBJ2-7; a weak D match, TRBD2 (6 bases). The CDR3 has 15 amino acids. CDR1 and CDR2 from the germline V gene are MNHEY and SMNVEV (reference sequence). Trimming took 6 bases from V and 3 from J, leaving 18 bases between them. The chain's CDR3 is CASSPAGGDLYEQYF. CDR3 bases: TGTGCCAGCAGCCCAGCGGGTGGGGATCTCTACGAGCAGTACTTC.

J is TRBJ2-5 and V is TRBV9; possibly TRBD2 for D (6 bases). V lost 0 bases and J 7 bases, leaving 13 bases between the germline ends. CDR1 SGDLS and CDR2 YYNGEE come from the germline V gene. The CDR3 is made up of 14 amino acids. This chain's CDR3 is CASSVELALGTQYF. In DNA, the CDR3 is TGTGCCAGCAGCGTAGAACTAGCCTTAGGGACCCAGTACTTC.

The chain has TRBV11-1 and TRBJ1-1, with a possible D match to TRBD1 (5 bases). Germline loops: CDR1 SGHAT, CDR2 FQDESV (reference sequence). The CDR3 sequence is 15 residues long. V lost 2 bases and J 2 bases, leaving 12 bases between the germline ends. The CDR3 here is CASSLSQGTNTEAFF. The DNA for the CDR3 is TGTGCCAGCAGCTTATCTCAGGGCACCAACACTGAAGCTTTCTTT.

The gene calls are TRBV9 and TRBJ1-3; D might be TRBD1 (5 bases). The length of the CDR3 is 17 residues. Germline CDR1 SGDLS, CDR2 YYNGEE. V gave up 0 bases and J gave up 0 bases, with 13 bases separating them. CDR3 region: CASSVGGRRHSGNTIYF. CDR3 DNA sequence: TGTGCCAGCAGCGTAGGGGGGAGGCGGCACTCTGGAAACACCATATATTTT. Full variable domain (missing parts from reference TRBV9 and TRBJ1-3): DSGVTQTPKHLITATGQRVTLRCSPRSGDLSVYWYQQSLDQGLQFLIQYYNGEERAKGNILERFSAQQFPDLHSELNLSSLELGDSALYFCASSVGGRRHSGNTIYFGEGSWLTVV.

The chain recombines TRBV16 with TRBJ2-3; the D is unclear. The CDR3 extends over 14 amino acids. Germline CDR1 and CDR2: KGHSY and FQNENV. V lost 0 bases to trimming and J lost 4 bases, with 8 bases between them. CDR3 sequence (DNA): TGTGCCAGCAGCCAATCCGAGGCGGCAGATACGCAGTATTTT. Translation gives CASSQSEAADTQYF. Drawing the rest from reference TRBV16 and TRBJ2-3, the complete variable domain is GEEVAQTPKHLVRGEGQKAKLYCAPIKGHSYVFWYQQVLKNEFKFLISFQNENVFDETGMPKERFSAKCLPNSPCSLEIQATKLEDSAVYFCASSQSEAADTQYFGPGTRLTVL.

The chain employs TRBV4-3 and TRBJ2-3, with a possible D match to TRBD2 (6 bases). Germline lookup yields CDR1 LGHNA and CDR2 YSLEER. The length of the CDR3 is 17 residues. V was cut by 0 bases and J by 2 bases, with 15 bases left in between. DNA for the CDR3: TGCGCCAGCAGCCAAGAAGGGGCTAGCGAGTACACAGATACGCAGTATTTT. Translated, it gives CASSQEGASEYTDTQYF.

This clone was counted only a few times. This sequence joins TRBV9 and TRBJ2-3; 8 nucleotides line up with TRBD2. V was pared by 0 bases and J by 4 bases, with 4 bases of the junction left unmatched. Germline loops: CDR1 SGDLS, CDR2 YYNGEE. The CDR3 is 15 residues long. The DNA for the CDR3 is TGTGCCAGCAGCGTAGAACGGGGGGGCCCAGATACGCAGTATTTT. Translating it yields CASSVERGGPDTQYF.

This clone has a single count. V usage is TRBV4-2 and J usage is TRBJ2-5, with TRBD2 as a possible D gene (6 bases). The germline V and J ends were trimmed by 1 base and 7 bases, with 22 bases remaining between them. The length of the CDR3 is 17 residues. The germline gives CDR1 LGHNA, CDR2 YNFKEQ. CDR3 region: CASSQVGGAFPGVTQYF. CDR3 DNA sequence: TGTGCCAGCAGCCAAGTGGGGGGTGCGTTCCCCGGGGTGACCCAGTACTTC.

V is TRBV18 and J is TRBJ2-7; 12 bases line up with TRBD2. V lost 3 bases, J lost 3 bases, and 12 bases stayed unmatched. This CDR3 spans 18 amino acids. Germline V CDR1 and CDR2: KGHSH, LQKENI. CDR3 region: CASSPRTSGTGPSYEQYF. The CDR3 nucleotides read TGTGCCAGCTCACCTCGGACTAGCGGGACGGGTCCCAGCTACGAGCAGTACTTC.

This clone has a handful of counts. This chain uses TRBV19 with TRBJ2-7, with 10 positions matching TRBD1. Germline lookup yields CDR1 LNHDA and CDR2 SQIVND (reference sequence). CDR3 length: 15 amino acids. V was pared by 5 bases and J by 2 bases, with 6 bases of the junction left unmatched. The CDR3, as DNA: TGTGCCAGTAGTGGAGGAGGGACAGGGGCCTACGAGCAGTACTTC. Encoded protein: CASSGGGTGAYEQYF.

This chain links TRBV19 with TRBJ1-5; TRBD1 agrees at 8 bases. After removal of 3 bases from V and 1 base from J, the junction contained 8 bases not matched to a gene. The CDR3 sequence is 17 residues long. Germline V CDR1 and CDR2: LNHDA, SQIVND (reference sequence). The CDR3 loop is CASSIPSGGLSNQPQHF. DNA for the CDR3: TGTGCCAGTAGTATCCCGTCAGGGGGCTTGAGCAATCAGCCCCAGCATTTT.

The chain has TRBV6-6 and TRBJ2-1; TRBD2 is a possible D gene (7 bases). Germline V lookup: CDR1 MNHNY, CDR2 SVGAGI (reference sequence). Trimming pared 7 bases from V and 8 bases from J, leaving 21 bases between. The CDR3 loop spans 15 amino acids. CDR3 nucleotides: TGTGCCAGCACCCCGGACCTAGCGGAGGGGGATGAGCAGTTCTTC. This encodes CASTPDLAEGDEQFF.

Concerning this clone itself: Compared with germline, one end of the junction differs, possibly owing to a read error. The rearrangement uses TRBV2 and TRBJ1-2; 10 bases line up with TRBD1. The length of the CDR3 is 12 residues. Germline assignment: CDR1 SNHLY and CDR2 FYNNEI. CDR3 sequence reads: CASSEKATGGSF. CDR3 coding DNA: TGTGCCAGCAGTGAAAAAGCGACAGGGGGCTCATTC.

This clone was counted between two and nine times. The chain carries TRBV10-3 and TRBJ1-1; possible D gene TRBD1, 6 bases. CDR1 ENHRY and CDR2 SYGVKD come from the germline V gene. CDR3 size: 13 residues. V lost 4 bases and J 5 bases, leaving 11 bases between the germline ends. The CDR3 DNA sequence: TGTGCCATCAGTGCTACAGGGTCGACTGAAGCTTTCTTT. Its translation: CAISATGSTEAFF.

V and J are TRBV5-1 and TRBJ1-6, with unresolved D. Germline V gene data show CDR1 as SGHRS and CDR2 as YFSETQ. V was clipped by 4 bases and J by 0 bases, with 11 bases between them. This CDR3 has 16 residues. CDR3 amino acids: CASSPEGSSYNSPLHF. The DNA of the CDR3 is TGCGCCAGCAGCCCGGAAGGGAGCTCCTATAATTCACCCCTCCACTTT.

This chain links TRBV2 with TRBJ2-3; D is undetermined. V lost 8 bases and J 0 bases, leaving 15 bases between the germline ends. Germline V lookup: CDR1 SNHLY, CDR2 FYNNEI. This CDR3 has 15 residues. CDR3 sequence reads: CASVLADSSTDTQYF. The CDR3 nucleotides are TGTGCCAGCGTGTTAGCAGACTCTAGCACAGATACGCAGTATTTT. Drawing the rest from reference TRBV2 and TRBJ2-3, the complete variable domain is EPEVTQTPSHQVTQMGQEVILRCVPISNHLYFYWYRQILGQKVEFLVSFYNNEISEKSEIFDDQFSVERPDGSNFTLKIRSTKLEDSAMYFCASVLADSSTDTQYFGPGTRLTVL.

In the case of this clone: One end of the junction does not line up with germline, which may come from a read error. The chain employs TRBV9 and TRBJ2-3, with D perhaps TRBD2 (5 bases). This CDR3 is 11 amino acids long. Looked up from germline, CDR1 is SGDLS and CDR2 is YYNGEE. In DNA, the CDR3 is TGTGCCAGGAGCGGCGGGGATACGCAGTATTTT. As protein: CARSGGDTQYF.

The rearrangement joins TRBV4-1 to TRBJ1-3, with D unresolved. CDR1 and CDR2 from the germline V gene are MGHRA and YSYEKL. Deletions cut 8 bases from V and 0 bases from J, with 20 bases between. CDR3 length equals 17 residues. In DNA form, the CDR3 reads TGCGCCAGCGCGGGGATCCGGACCGAAAACTCTGGAAACACCATATATTTT. This gives the protein CASAGIRTENSGNTIYF.

The chain couples TRBV10-3 to TRBJ1-1; D unclear. Trimming cost V 0 bases and J 5 bases, with 10 bases left between them. CDR3 length equals 14 residues. Germline V gene data show CDR1 as ENHRY and CDR2 as SYGVKD. The CDR3 reads CAISESKTYTEAFF. Written as DNA, the CDR3 is TGTGCCATCAGTGAGTCTAAGACTTATACTGAAGCTTTCTTT.

This clone was seen once. The chain couples TRBV4-3 to TRBJ1-2, with D unclear. This CDR3 spans 13 amino acids. Germline values: CDR1 LGHNA, CDR2 YSLEER. Trimming shortened V by 0 bases and J by 4 bases, and 6 bases separated the two germline ends. In DNA, the CDR3 is TGCGCCAGCAGCCAAGAACGGGGCTATGGCTACACCTTC. Translated: CASSQERGYGYTF.

This clone was detected a few times. The chain is built from TRBV15 and TRBJ2-7; tentatively, D is TRBD2 (6 bases). The CDR3 has 17 residues. The V end was cut by 5 bases, the J end by 1 base, with 21 bases between. Germline assignment: CDR1 LNHNV and CDR2 YYDKDF (reference sequence). The CDR3 loop is CATSSRGRGRSSYEQYF. DNA of the CDR3: TGTGCCACCAGCTCTAGGGGACGGGGGAGATCGTCCTACGAGCAGTACTTC.

V is TRBV4-3 and J is TRBJ2-4; 9 nucleotides match TRBD1. J lost 3 bases, V lost 0 bases, and 6 bases had no gene match. Germline V lookup: CDR1 LGHNA, CDR2 YSLEER. This CDR3 spans 17 amino acids. CDR3: CASSQDLEDRGKNIQYF. CDR3 sequence (DNA): TGCGCCAGCAGCCAAGACTTAGAGGACAGGGGCAAAAACATTCAGTACTTC.

The sample holds a few counts of this clone. This rearrangement joins TRBV18 to TRBJ2-2; 7 positions agree with TRBD2. CDR3 size: 16 residues. V lost 4 bases to trimming and J lost 0 bases; unmatched junction nucleotides: 5. CDR1 and CDR2 from the germline V gene are KGHSH and LQKENI. Here the CDR3 reads CASSLTSEPNTGELFF. The CDR3 coding sequence is TGTGCCAGCTCACTCACTAGCGAACCGAACACCGGGGAGCTGTTTTTT.

This sequence joins TRBV28 and TRBJ1-6, with D possibly being TRBD1 (6 bases). Trimming cost V 8 bases and J 6 bases, with 8 bases left between them. Germline CDR1 is MDHEN and CDR2 is SYDVKM. This CDR3 region has 12 residues. The chain's CDR3 is CASWDTNSPLHF. The CDR3 DNA is TGTGCCAGCTGGGACACTAATTCACCCCTCCACTTT.

This clone was recorded once. The chain joins TRBV19 to TRBJ1-5, with 9 bases lining up with TRBD1. CDR1 and CDR2 (germline): LNHDA, SQIVND (reference sequence). J was trimmed by 4 bases and V by 5 bases; bases with no gene match: 3. The CDR3 totals 14 residues. CDR3 region: CASSHGTGNQPQHF. The CDR3 DNA is TGTGCCAGTAGTCACGGGACAGGGAATCAGCCCCAGCATTTT.

This clone was observed once. The rearrangement links TRBV5-4 to TRBJ2-3; possible D gene TRBD2, 6 bases. The V end was cut by 4 bases, the J end by 0 bases, with 15 bases between. The CDR3 consists of 16 residues. Looked up from germline, CDR1 is SGHNT and CDR2 is YYREEE (reference sequence). The CDR3 nucleotides are TGTGCCAGCAGCAGAGAAGCGGGCCCGAGCACAGATACGCAGTATTTT. As protein: CASSREAGPSTDTQYF.